These 5 T cell receptor beta chains originate from one sample sequenced in a study of T cell repertoires in ileal Crohn's disease. TCRdb's table, derived via immunoSEQ multiplex PCR, lists solely in-frame clones and lacks some. The sample has more than 50,000 clones; roughly nine tenths are singletons. Regarding time point: neoterminal ileum biopsy at postoperative endoscopy, about 6 months after surgery. The sample was ileal tissue. All receptors come from an adult with Crohn's disease.

This clone occurred once. CDR3 DNA sequence: TGTGCCAGCAGCTACGGGACAGGGGGAACCCAGTACTTC. Protein: CASSYGTGGTQYF. The J gene is TRBJ2-5, the V gene TRBV5-6, with 11 bases that match TRBD1. The CDR3 has 13 amino acids. V was clipped by 3 bases and J by 8 bases; unmatched bases: 3. Germline CDR1 SGHDT, CDR2 YYEEEE.

Note on this clone: A read error may produce the germline difference seen at one junction end. This chain joins TRBV7-2 and TRBJ1-2, with D possibly TRBD1 on 5 matching bases. The CDR3 has 14 residues. Germline V gives CDR1 SGHTA, CDR2 FQGNSA. This chain's CDR3 is CASSVNAGVLGYTF. CDR3 DNA sequence: TGTGCCAGCAGCGTAAACGCGGGGGTCTTGGGCTATACCTTC.

The V call is TRBV19, the J call TRBJ1-5; the match to TRBD1 covers 8 bases. Trimming cost V 5 bases and J 7 bases; bases outside gene matches: 10. This CDR3 has 15 amino acids. The germline V gene encodes CDR1 LNHDA and CDR2 SQIVND (reference sequence). The CDR3 bases are TGTGCCAGTAGTTCCTTAGGACAGGGATACCAGCCCCAGCATTTT. The encoded protein is CASSSLGQGYQPQHF.

The V and J genes are TRBV6-6 and TRBJ1-1, with 9 nucleotides matching TRBD1. This CDR3 contains 15 residues. The germline CDR1 and CDR2 sequences are MNHNY and SVGAGI (reference sequence). V gave up 2 bases and J gave up 6 bases; unmatched junction bases: 7. The CDR3 is CASSYPGTGRPEAFF. The CDR3 DNA is TGTGCCAGCAGTTACCCCGGGACAGGGAGGCCTGAAGCTTTCTTT.

The chain joins TRBV9 to TRBJ2-7; 7 positions agree with TRBD1. The germline gives CDR1 SGDLS, CDR2 YYNGEE. There are 13 residues in the CDR3. V shed 0 bases, J shed 6 bases, and the junction held 3 bases outside the gene matches. The CDR3 DNA follows: TGTGCCAGCAGCGTAGGACAGGGAAGCGAGCAGTACGTC. Protein product: CASSVGQGSEQYV.